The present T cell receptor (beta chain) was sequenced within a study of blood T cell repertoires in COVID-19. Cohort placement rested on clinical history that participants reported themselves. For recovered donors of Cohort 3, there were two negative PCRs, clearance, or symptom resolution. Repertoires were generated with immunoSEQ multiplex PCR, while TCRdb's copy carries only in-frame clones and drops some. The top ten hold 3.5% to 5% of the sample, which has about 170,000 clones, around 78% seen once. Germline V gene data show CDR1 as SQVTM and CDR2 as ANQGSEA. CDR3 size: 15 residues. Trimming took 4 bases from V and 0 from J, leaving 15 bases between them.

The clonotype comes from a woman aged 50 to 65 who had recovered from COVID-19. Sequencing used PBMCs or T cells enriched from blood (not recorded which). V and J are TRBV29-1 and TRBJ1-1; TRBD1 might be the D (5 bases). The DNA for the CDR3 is TGCAGCGTTGTTGGAGGGGTGGTCATGAACACTGAAGCTTTCTTT. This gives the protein CSVVGGVVMNTEAFF.